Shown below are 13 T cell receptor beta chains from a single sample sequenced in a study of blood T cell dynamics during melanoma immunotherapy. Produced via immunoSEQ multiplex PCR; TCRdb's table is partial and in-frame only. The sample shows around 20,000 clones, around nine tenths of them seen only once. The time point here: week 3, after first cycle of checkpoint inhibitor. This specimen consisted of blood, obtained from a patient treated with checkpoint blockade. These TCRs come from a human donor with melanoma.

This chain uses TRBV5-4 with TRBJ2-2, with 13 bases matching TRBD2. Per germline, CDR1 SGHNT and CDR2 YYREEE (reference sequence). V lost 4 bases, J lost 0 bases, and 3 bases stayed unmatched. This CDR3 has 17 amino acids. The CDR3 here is CASSDGTSGTNTGELFF. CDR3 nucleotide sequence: TGTGCCAGCAGCGATGGGACTAGCGGGACGAACACCGGGGAGCTGTTTTTT.

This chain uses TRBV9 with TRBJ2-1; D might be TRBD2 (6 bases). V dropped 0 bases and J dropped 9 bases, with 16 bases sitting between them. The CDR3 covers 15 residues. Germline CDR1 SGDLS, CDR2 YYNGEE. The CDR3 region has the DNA TGTGCCAGCAGCGTAGGGTCGACTAGTATAGGTGAGCAGTTCTTC. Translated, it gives CASSVGSTSIGEQFF. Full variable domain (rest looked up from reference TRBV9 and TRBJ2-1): DSGVTQTPKHLITATGQRVTLRCSPRSGDLSVYWYQQSLDQGLQFLIQYYNGEERAKGNILERFSAQQFPDLHSELNLSSLELGDSALYFCASSVGSTSIGEQFFGPGTRLTVL.

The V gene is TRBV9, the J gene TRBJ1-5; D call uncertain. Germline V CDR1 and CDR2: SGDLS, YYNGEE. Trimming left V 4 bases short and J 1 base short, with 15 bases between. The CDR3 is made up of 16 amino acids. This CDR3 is CASSLGGPESNQPQHF. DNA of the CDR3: TGTGCCAGCAGCTTAGGAGGGCCCGAAAGCAATCAGCCCCAGCATTTT.

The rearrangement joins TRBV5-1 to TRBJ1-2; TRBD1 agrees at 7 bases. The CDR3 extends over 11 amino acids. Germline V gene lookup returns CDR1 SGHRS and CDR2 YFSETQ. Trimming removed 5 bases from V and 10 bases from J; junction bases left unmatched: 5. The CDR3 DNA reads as TGCGCCAGCAGAACAGGGGAAACCTACACCTTC. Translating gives CASRTGETYTF.

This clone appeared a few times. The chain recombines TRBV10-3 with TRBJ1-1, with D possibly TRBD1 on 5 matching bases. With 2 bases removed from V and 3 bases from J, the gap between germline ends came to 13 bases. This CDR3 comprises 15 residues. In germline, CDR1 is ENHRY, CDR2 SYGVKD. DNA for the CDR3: TGTGCCATCAGTGAGGTAGGGACGGATTACACTGAAGCTTTCTTT. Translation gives CAISEVGTDYTEAFF.

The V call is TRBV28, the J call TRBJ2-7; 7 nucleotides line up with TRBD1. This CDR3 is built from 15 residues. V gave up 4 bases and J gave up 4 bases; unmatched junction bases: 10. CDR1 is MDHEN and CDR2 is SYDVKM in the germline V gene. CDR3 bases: TGTGCCAGCAGTTACAGGGGCCTTAGTGCTTACGAGCAGTACTTC. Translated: CASSYRGLSAYEQYF.

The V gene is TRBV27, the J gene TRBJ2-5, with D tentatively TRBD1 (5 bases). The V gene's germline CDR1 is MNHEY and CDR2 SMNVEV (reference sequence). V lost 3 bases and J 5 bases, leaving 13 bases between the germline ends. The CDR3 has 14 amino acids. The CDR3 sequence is CASSFGRGGETQYF. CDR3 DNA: TGTGCCAGCAGTTTTGGTAGGGGTGGGGAGACCCAGTACTTC.

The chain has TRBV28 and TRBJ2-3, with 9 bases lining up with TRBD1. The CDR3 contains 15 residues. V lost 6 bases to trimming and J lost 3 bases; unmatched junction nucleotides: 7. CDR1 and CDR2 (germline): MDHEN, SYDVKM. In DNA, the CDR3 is TGTGCCAGCAGAATCCGGGGACAGGGAACAGATACGCAGTATTTT. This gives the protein CASRIRGQGTDTQYF.

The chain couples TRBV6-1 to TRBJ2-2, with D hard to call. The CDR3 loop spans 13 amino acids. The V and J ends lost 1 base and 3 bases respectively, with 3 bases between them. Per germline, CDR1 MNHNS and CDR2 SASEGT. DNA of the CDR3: TGTGCCAGCAGTGAAGGGGACACCGGGGAGCTGTTTTTT. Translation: CASSEGDTGELFF.

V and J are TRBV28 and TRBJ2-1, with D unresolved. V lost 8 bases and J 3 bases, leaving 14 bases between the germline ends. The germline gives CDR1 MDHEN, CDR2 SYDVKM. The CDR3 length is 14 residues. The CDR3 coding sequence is TGTGCCAGCGCTTCCCACACAGTCTACAATGAGCAGTTCTTC. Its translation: CASASHTVYNEQFF.

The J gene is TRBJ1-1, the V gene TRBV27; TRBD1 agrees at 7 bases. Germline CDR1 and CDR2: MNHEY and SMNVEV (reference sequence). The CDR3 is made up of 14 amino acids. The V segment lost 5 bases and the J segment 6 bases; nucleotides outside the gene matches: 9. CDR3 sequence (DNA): TGTGCCAGCAGTCCCAGACAGGGTTTCCCTGAAGCTTTCTTT. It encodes CASSPRQGFPEAFF.

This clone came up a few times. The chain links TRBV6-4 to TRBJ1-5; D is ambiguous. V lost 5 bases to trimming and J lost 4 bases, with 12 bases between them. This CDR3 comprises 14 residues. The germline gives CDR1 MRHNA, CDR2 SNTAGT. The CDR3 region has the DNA TGTGCCAGCAGTCAAGAACCGGGAAATCAGCCCCAGCATTTT. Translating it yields CASSQEPGNQPQHF.

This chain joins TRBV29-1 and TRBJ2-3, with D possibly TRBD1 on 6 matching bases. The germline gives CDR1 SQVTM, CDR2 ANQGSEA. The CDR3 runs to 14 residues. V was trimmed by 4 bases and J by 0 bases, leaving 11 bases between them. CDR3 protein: CSVARGTSTDTQYF. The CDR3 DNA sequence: TGCAGCGTTGCCAGGGGAACTAGCACAGATACGCAGTATTTT.